A selection of T cell receptor beta chains follows, all from one sample in a study of cytomegalovirus exposure and HLA in healthy donors. Sequencing was performed with immunoSEQ multiplex PCR; in TCRdb, only in-frame clones are kept and a portion is missing. Among some 120,000 clones, about 70% were seen once, and the ten largest hold around 0.95%. Sequenced material: PBMCs. The receptors here all came from a woman in her thirties in good health and CMV-seronegative. The CDR3 runs from the conserved cysteine through the conserved F or W. The D gene is left open where the match is weak. A row's size may be missing; if present it is once, few, many or a size class.

V gene	J gene	clone size	D gene	CDR3 DNA	CDR3 protein
TRBV2	TRBJ1-2	-	TRBD1	TGTGCCAGCAGACCCGACAGGGACTATGGCTACACCTTC	CASRPDRDYGYTF
TRBV5-6	TRBJ2-5	-	TRBD1	TGTGCCAGCAGCTTGAAGGGGGCTGGGCAAGAGACCCAGTACTTC	CASSLKGAGQETQYF
TRBV4-1	TRBJ1-3	-	-	TGCGCCAGCAGCATTAACTCTGGAAACACCATATATTTT	CASSINSGNTIYF
TRBV5-4	TRBJ2-2	once	TRBD2	TGTGCCAGCGGGCGCGGGACTAGCAGAACCACCGGGGAGCTGTTTTTT	CASGRGTSRTTGELFF
TRBV11-2	TRBJ2-2	-	-	TGTGCCAGCAGCTTAGAGGACAGAGTCGCCGGGGAGCTGTTTTTT	CASSLEDRVAGELFF
TRBV5-6	TRBJ2-5	-	TRBD1	TGTGCCAGCAGCTTGGAGGGGGCAGAGACCCAGTACTTC	CASSLEGAETQYF
TRBV30	TRBJ1-5	-	-	TGTGCCTGGAGTAGGCAGGGAGGTCAGCCCCAGCATTTT	CAWSRQGGQPQHF
TRBV29-1	TRBJ1-1	once	-	TGCAGCGTGATGGGGGCTAGCAATGAAGCTTTCTTT	CSVMGASNEAFF
TRBV7-9	TRBJ2-7	-	TRBD1	TGTGCCAGCAGCCCAACCGGGACAGGGGGCCTCGAGCAGTACTTC	CASSPTGTGGLEQYF
TRBV6-6	TRBJ1-3	-	-	TGTGCCAGCAGTGACGGGGGAAACACCATATATTTT	CASSDGGNTIYF
TRBV5-6	TRBJ2-3	-	TRBD1	TGTGCCAGCAGCTTGGCCCGGGACAGCGACACAGATACGCAGTATTTT	CASSLARDSDTDTQYF
TRBV6-5	TRBJ2-5	-	-	TGTGCCAGCAGTTACTCGCAGTCAGAGACCCAGTACTTC	CASSYSQSETQYF
TRBV19	TRBJ1-1	-	TRBD1	TGTGCCAGTACCTACGGGACAGGAGAAACTGAAGCTTTCTTT	CASTYGTGETEAFF
TRBV19	TRBJ1-1	-	TRBD1	TGTGCCAGTAGTATCAACAGGGGGCGGAGAGAAGCTTTCTTT	CASSINRGRREAFF
TRBV19	TRBJ2-2	-	-	TGTGCCAGTAGCATATTTGACGGAGACACCGGGGAGCTGTTTTTT	CASSIFDGDTGELFF
TRBV4-1	TRBJ2-1	-	-	TGCGCCAGCAGCCAAGATCACACGAGGGAGCAGTTCTTC	CASSQDHTREQFF
TRBV19	TRBJ1-5	-	-	TGTGCCAGTAGTACGGGGTTTATTAGCAATCAGCCCCAGCATTTT	CASSTGFISNQPQHF
TRBV30	TRBJ1-3	-	-	TGTGCCTGGGGTCGGTCGGTCCTCTCTGGAAACACCATATATTTT	CAWGRSVLSGNTIYF
TRBV7-6	TRBJ1-3	-	-	TGTGCCAGCAGCTTAGGAGCAAGCGGGGCATCAGACGGAAACACCATATATTTT	CASSLGASGASDGNTIYF
TRBV5-8	TRBJ2-7	-	TRBD1	TGTGCCAGCAGGTTTAGGGACAGGCTCTCCTACGAGCAGTACTTC	CASRFRDRLSYEQYF
TRBV30	TRBJ1-3	-	-	TGTGCCTGGAGTCAGGGGAGTTGGACGCCTGGAAACACCATATATTTT	CAWSQGSWTPGNTIYF
TRBV15	TRBJ1-1	-	-	TGTGCCACCAGCAGAGACGGACAGCGAAGTCTTGAAGCTTTCTTT	CATSRDGQRSLEAFF
TRBV14	TRBJ2-1	-	TRBD2	TGTGCCAGCAGCCAAGGACTAGCGGGAGGGAAAAAGGAGTTCTTC	CASSQGLAGGKKEFF
TRBV27	TRBJ1-5	-	-	TGTGCCAGCAGCCCGCGACAGGTGAACAATCAGCCCCAGCATTTT	CASSPRQVNNQPQHF
TRBV7-9	TRBJ1-4	-	-	TGTGCCGGCCAACATAAGGGGAATGAAAAACTGTTTTTT	CAGQHKGNEKLFF
TRBV6-6	TRBJ2-1	-	TRBD2	TGTGCCAGCAGCCAAGCGGGGCTAGCGGGGGGGAATGAGCAGTTCTTC	CASSQAGLAGGNEQFF
TRBV6-1	TRBJ1-5	-	-	TGTGCCAGCAGTGATCGGGGGGCGATGGGCAATCAGCCCCAGCATTTT	CASSDRGAMGNQPQHF
TRBV2	TRBJ1-4	-	TRBD1	TGTGCCAGCAGCACCTATGGGACAGGGGTTGAAAAACTGTTTTTT	CASSTYGTGVEKLFF
TRBV4-2	TRBJ2-2	-	TRBD1	TGTGCCAGCAGCCCAGACAGGGGGAGTTTTATGAACACCGGGGAGCTGTTTTTT	CASSPDRGSFMNTGELFF